These T cell receptor beta chains were read from a single sample in a study of cytomegalovirus exposure and HLA in healthy donors. Clones were read by immunoSEQ multiplex PCR, and TCRdb kept only the in-frame ones, dropping some. The sample has fewer than 200,000 clones, roughly 80% seen once. The sample taken for sequencing was PBMCs. The receptors come from a woman aged 18-29 years in good health and CMV-seronegative. The CDR3 runs from the conserved cysteine through the conserved F or W. D genes are given only for firm matches. Clone size is not always given. Where it is, it says once, few, many or a class for expanded clones.

>-|TRBV7-2|TRBJ2-1|-
TGTGCCAGCAGCTTACTACACTCGGGTAATGAGCAGTTCTTC
CASSLLHSGNEQFF
>TRBD1|TRBV19|TRBJ1-5|-
TGTGCCAGTAGTACCGGACAGGCAAGCAATCAGCCCCAGCATTTT
CASSTGQASNQPQHF
>-|TRBV6-6|TRBJ1-5|few
TGTGCCAGCAGTTACACGGGGGGCGGCAATCAGCCCCAGCATTTT
CASSYTGGGNQPQHF
>-|TRBV23-1|TRBJ1-6|-
TGCGCCAGCAGTCAATGGGGCTCACCCCTCCACTTT
CASSQWGSPLHF
>-|TRBV21-1|TRBJ2-3|-
TGTGCCAGCAGCAAACGGGAAAATAGATCTAGCACAGATACGCAGTATTTT
CASSKRENRSSTDTQYF
>TRBD1|TRBV18|TRBJ1-1|-
TGTGCCAGCTCACCGGGACAGGGGAGCGAAGCTTTCTTT
CASSPGQGSEAFF
>-|TRBV7-9|TRBJ2-2|-
TGTGCCAGCACCCCGATAGCAGGGGAGAACACCGGGGAGCTGTTTTTT
CASTPIAGENTGELFF
>-|TRBV7-9|TRBJ2-1|-
TGTTCCAGCAGCCAAGGACAGCGGACCTACAATGAGCAGTTCTTC
CSSSQGQRTYNEQFF
>-|TRBV21-1|TRBJ2-1|-
TGTGCCAGCAGCAAAGAGGGGAAGTCGAGCTACAATGAGCAGTTCTTC
CASSKEGKSSYNEQFF
>-|TRBV5-1|TRBJ1-2|-
TGCGCCAGCAGGACTGACCATTCGTATGGCTACACCTTC
CASRTDHSYGYTF
>TRBD2|TRBV7-2|TRBJ2-1|once
TGTGCCAGCAGCTGGACTAGTAGTTATGAGCAGTTCTTC
CASSWTSSYEQFF
>TRBD1|TRBV5-1|TRBJ2-5|-
TGCGCCAGCAGCTTGGACACAGGGGGCCAAGAGACCCAGTACTTC
CASSLDTGGQETQYF
>-|TRBV6-1|TRBJ2-7|-
TGTGCCAGCACCCTTTACTCCTACGAGCAGTACTTC
CASTLYSYEQYF
>-|TRBV7-3|TRBJ1-1|-
TGTGCCAGCAGCCTTTTCGGTGAGACTGAAGCTTTCTTT
CASSLFGETEAFF
>-|TRBV28|TRBJ1-1|-
TGTGCCAGCAGTTTGGGGCAGGAAGCTTTCTTT
CASSLGQEAFF
>TRBD2|TRBV6-1|TRBJ2-3|-
TGTGCCAGCAGTGAATCATTCTGGACTAGCGGGGCTCTCACAGATACGCAGTATTTT
CASSESFWTSGALTDTQYF
>-|TRBV6-5|TRBJ1-1|few
TGTGCCAGCAGTTACACCGAGCAGAACACTGAAGCTTTCTTT
CASSYTEQNTEAFF
>-|TRBV5-6|TRBJ2-7|-
TGTGCCAGCTACGGGACTTCCTACGAGCAGTACTTC
CASYGTSYEQYF
>TRBD1|TRBV5-1|TRBJ2-7|-
TGCGCCAGCAGCAGGGACAGAACCTACGAGCAGTACTTC
CASSRDRTYEQYF
>TRBD1|TRBV13|TRBJ1-2|-
TGTGCCAGCAGCTTAACCCCAGGGGGGACAGGCGGGATCTACTATGGCTACACCTTC
CASSLTPGGTGGIYYGYTF
>TRBD1|TRBV14|TRBJ2-7|-
TGTGCCAGCAGCCAAGGAGACGCAGACAGGGGGCTAGACTACGAGCAGTACTTC
CASSQGDADRGLDYEQYF
>TRBD1|TRBV2|TRBJ2-7|-
TGTGCCAGCTGCGGGGCCGACAGGGGGCAGGAGCAGTACTTC
CASCGADRGQEQYF
>-|TRBV11-3|TRBJ2-7|-
TGTGCCAGCAGCTTATCAGGCTACGAGCAGTACTTC
CASSLSGYEQYF
>TRBD2|TRBV4-3|TRBJ2-7|-
TGCGCCAGCAGCCACGGACTAGCGGGAGCTTACGAGCAGTACTTC
CASSHGLAGAYEQYF
>TRBD2|TRBV4-1|TRBJ2-7|-
TGCGCCAGCAGCGAGCCGGGGAGGGATCACGAGCAGTACTTC
CASSEPGRDHEQYF
>-|TRBV7-6|TRBJ2-1|-
TGTGCCAGCAGCTTAGGACCCGGGAACCACAATGAGCAGTTCTTC
CASSLGPGNHNEQFF
>TRBD1|TRBV19|TRBJ1-2|-
TGTGCCAGTAGTACCGTAACAGGGGTCCTATATGGCTACACCTTC
CASSTVTGVLYGYTF
>-|TRBV10-3|TRBJ1-4|-
TGTGCCATCAGTGAGTCCCGCCTCCGCTTGGGCGAGAATGAAAAACTGTTTTTT
CAISESRLRLGENEKLFF
>-|TRBV28|TRBJ1-1|-
TGTGCCAGCCGGGGACACCAGAACACTGAAGCTTTCTTT
CASRGHQNTEAFF
>TRBD2|TRBV10-1|TRBJ2-1|-
TGCGCCAGCAGTGAGGGGTTCGCGAGCGGGAAAAACAATGAGCAGTTCTTC
CASSEGFASGKNNEQFF
>TRBD1|TRBV5-4|TRBJ1-2|-
TGTGCCAGCAGCTCCCGCCAGGGGGCTGGGAATGGCTACACCTTC
CASSSRQGAGNGYTF
>-|TRBV27|TRBJ1-4|-
TGTGCCAGCAGAAAACAGGAAGCAACTAATGAAAAACTGTTTTTT
CASRKQEATNEKLFF
>TRBD1|TRBV27|TRBJ1-2|-
TGTGCCAGCGCTAACGCGGGACAGTTCTATGGCTACACCTTC
CASANAGQFYGYTF